The table lists the clone carrying this TCR beta chain with a count of one. Its antigen is still unknown. The CDR3 end shows no conserved phenylalanine or tryptophan, and so a read error is likely. TCRdb passed the reads through MiXCR, listing each CDR3 protein once. This table has 300,000 to 400,000 distinct CDR3 sequences, about 27% appearing once. The entry originates in a study of T cell repertoires in cytomegalovirus infection. Study in general: Shared public TCR beta signatures pointed to both CMV infection and a matching HLA type.

CDR1 MNHNY and CDR2 SVGAGI come from the germline V gene (reference sequence). V lost 7 bases, J lost 3 bases, and 13 bases lay in between. The CDR3 covers 14 residues. This TCR was recovered from a human donor in good health (CMV status not recorded). Some clones in this sample may be carry-over from other donors' samples. Sequencing was performed on cultured PBMCs, taken from culture after CMV antigen stimulation. The chain joins TRBV6-6 to TRBJ1-5; weak D call: TRBD1 (6 bases). The CDR3 coding sequence is TGTGCCAGCAAACCGGACAGCACCAATCAGCCCCAGCATTTA. Protein product: CASKPDSTNQPQHL.